The 26 T cell receptor beta chains listed next were all sequenced from one sample in a study of T cell responses to AZD1222 COVID-19 vaccine. Only in-frame clones appear in the TCRdb table, and some are missing; sequencing was by immunoSEQ multiplex PCR. The table lists fewer than 150,000 clones, around 90% of them singletons. Specimen: peripheral blood, collected on day 0 of AZD1222 vaccination. These receptors originate from an adult in good health.

The chain employs TRBV7-9 and TRBJ1-2; 7 bases line up with TRBD1. The CDR3 sequence is 14 residues long. Germline V gene lookup returns CDR1 SEHNR and CDR2 FQNEAQ (reference sequence). Trimming cost V 1 base and J 4 bases; bases outside gene matches: 3. The CDR3, as DNA: TGTGCCAGCAGCTTAGACAGGGGTGGCTATGGCTACACCTTC. It encodes CASSLDRGGYGYTF.

In regard to this clone: Other nucleotide sequences in the sample specify the same CDR3. This rearrangement joins TRBV6-5 to TRBJ1-5; D is uncertain. This CDR3 has 13 residues. From germline, CDR1 is MNHEY and CDR2 SVGAGI. Trimming took off 0 bases at V and 7 bases at J, with 7 bases between the two ends. The CDR3 sequence is CASSYSSGQPQHF. The DNA of the CDR3 is TGTGCCAGCAGTTACTCGAGTGGCCAGCCCCAGCATTTT.

V is TRBV6-5 and J is TRBJ1-2; TRBD1 might be the D (6 bases). Per germline, CDR1 MNHEY and CDR2 SVGAGI. This CDR3 has 11 amino acids. Trimming removed 3 bases at V and 8 bases at J, with 7 bases between. The CDR3 is CASSYRGGYTF. CDR3 nucleotides: TGTGCCAGCAGTTATAGGGGGGGCTACACCTTC.

This chain connects TRBV19 to TRBJ2-3, with D maybe TRBD2 (6 bases). Germline V gives CDR1 LNHDA, CDR2 SQIVND (reference sequence). V was clipped by 0 bases and J by 5 bases, with 15 bases between them. The CDR3 extends over 16 amino acids. CDR3 coding DNA: TGTGCCAGTAGTATAGATGCCCAACGGAGGGTAGATACGCAGTATTTT. It is translated as CASSIDAQRRVDTQYF.

The chain is built from TRBV1 and TRBJ1-2; TRBD1, the table's D call, was not compared with the DNA. TRBV1 represents a pseudogene. This CDR3 region has 19 residues. CDR3 in amino acids: CTTSPRVFSPGEKGYGYTF. The CDR3 DNA is TGCACCACCTCCCCCCGGGTGTTTTCCCCAGGGGAAAAGGGCTATGGCTACACCTTC.

The CDR3 sequence: CAIRDRVAGNTIYF. CDR3 in DNA: TGTGCCATCAGAGACAGGGTAGCCGGAAACACCATATATTTT. The V and J genes are TRBV10-3 and TRBJ1-3; 7 bases match TRBD1. V trimming: 6 bases; J trimming: 4 bases; junction bases outside the gene matches: 6. There are 14 residues in the CDR3. The germline gives CDR1 ENHRY, CDR2 SYGVKD.

This clone was counted a single time. This chain joins TRBV7-3 and TRBJ2-1; D uncertain. This CDR3 comprises 14 residues. The germline V and J ends were trimmed by 5 bases and 6 bases, with 14 bases remaining between them. Germline V lookup: CDR1 SGHTA, CDR2 FQGTGA. CDR3 in amino acids: CASSPSSPFNEQFF. As DNA, the CDR3 is TGTGCCAGCAGCCCCAGTTCCCCCTTCAATGAGCAGTTCTTC. The full variable domain, with the rest looked up from reference TRBV7-3 and TRBJ2-1, is GAGVSQTPSNKVTEKGKYVELRCDPISGHTALYWYRQSLGQGPEFLIYFQGTGAADDSGLPNDRFFAVRPEGSVSTLKIQRTERGDSAVYLCASSPSSPFNEQFFGPGTRLTVL.

The sample holds one count of this clone. The J gene is TRBJ2-7, the V gene TRBV28; TRBD2 aligns across 7 bases. Germline CDR1 and CDR2: MDHEN and SYDVKM. This CDR3 has 15 amino acids. With 5 bases clipped from V and 2 bases from J, the junction kept 9 bases outside the gene matches. Here the CDR3 DNA reads TGTGCCAGCAGTCCACCCCCGCGGGAGCCCTACGAGCAGTACTTC. Protein: CASSPPPREPYEQYF.

This chain connects TRBV6-1 to TRBJ1-1; D is unclear. Between the trimmed V and J ends, which lost 3 bases and 3 bases, there was a span of 11 bases. Germline V lookup: CDR1 MNHNS, CDR2 SASEGT. The CDR3 is 14 amino acids. CDR3 residues: CASSEVAVDTEAFF. CDR3 coding DNA: TGTGCCAGCAGTGAGGTGGCGGTGGACACTGAAGCTTTCTTT.

This clone was counted once. The chain joins TRBV28 to TRBJ1-1; no definite D call. Deletions cut 5 bases from V and 1 base from J, with 8 bases between. Germline V CDR1 and CDR2: MDHEN, SYDVKM. The CDR3 spans 13 residues. Written as DNA, the CDR3 is TGTGCCAGCAGTCCTAGACAGAACACTGAAGCTTTCTTT. Its protein is CASSPRQNTEAFF.

This clone appeared a single time. The DNA for the CDR3 is TGTGCCAGCAATAGCGGGAGGGCCATTTTTGAGCAGTTCTTC. Translating it yields CASNSGRAIFEQFF. This sequence joins TRBV28 and TRBJ2-1, with 11 bases fitting TRBD2. The CDR3 is 14 residues long. Germline V CDR1 and CDR2: MDHEN, SYDVKM. The trim removed 7 bases at V and 9 bases at J, leaving 8 bases unmatched.

This chain uses TRBV4-1 with TRBJ2-6, with 10 positions matching TRBD1. The CDR3 spans 20 residues. V gave up 1 base and J gave up 0 bases; unmatched junction bases: 9. Germline assignment: CDR1 MGHRA and CDR2 YSYEKL. Written as DNA, the CDR3 is TGCGCCAGCAGCCAAGGCTTAGGACAGGGGGTCTCCTCTGGGGCCAACGTCCTGACTTTC. It encodes CASSQGLGQGVSSGANVLTF.

This clone has a single count. This chain connects TRBV30 to TRBJ1-5; D not certain. Trimming took 0 bases from V and 4 from J, leaving 13 bases between them. The CDR3 is made up of 15 amino acids. CDR1 is GTSNPN, CDR2 SVGIG, per germline (reference sequence). The CDR3 DNA reads TGTGCCTGGAGTGTAGCGGCAGCCGAAAATCAGCCCCAGCATTTT. This codes for CAWSVAAAENQPQHF.

The chain couples TRBV24-1 to TRBJ2-7; 8 positions match TRBD1. This CDR3 has 13 amino acids. CDR1 is KGHDR, CDR2 SFDVKD, per germline. The V segment lost 7 bases and the J segment 3 bases; nucleotides outside the gene matches: 4. The CDR3 DNA reads as TGTGCCACCAGCCTCGGACAGGGCTACGAGCAGTACTTC. Translated: CATSLGQGYEQYF.

The rearrangement joins TRBV27 to TRBJ1-3, with D hard to call. Trimming took off 2 bases at V and 0 bases at J, with 14 bases between the two ends. Per germline, CDR1 MNHEY and CDR2 SMNVEV (reference sequence). This CDR3 is built from 17 residues. CDR3 sequence reads: CASSLGPSMASGNTIYF. In DNA form, the CDR3 reads TGTGCCAGCAGTTTAGGTCCCTCAATGGCCTCTGGAAACACCATATATTTT.

The gene calls are TRBV2 and TRBJ2-1, with 8 bases aligning to TRBD1. J was trimmed by 3 bases and V by 5 bases; bases with no gene match: 3. This CDR3 has 14 residues. CDR1 and CDR2 from the germline V gene are SNHLY and FYNNEI. Written as DNA, the CDR3 is TGTGCCAGCAGTCTAGACAGGGGCTACAATGAGCAGTTCTTC. This translates into CASSLDRGYNEQFF.

This sequence joins TRBV29-1 and TRBJ1-1; TRBD1 might be the D (6 bases). Germline lookup yields CDR1 SQVTM and CDR2 ANQGSEA. This CDR3 comprises 14 residues. Trimming shortened V by 3 bases and J by 7 bases, and 18 bases separated the two germline ends. CDR3 in DNA: TGCAGCGTTGAGCGACAATTGAACAGGGATGAAGCTTTCTTT. Protein sequence: CSVERQLNRDEAFF.

This chain links TRBV4-2 with TRBJ2-1; 12 nucleotides line up with TRBD2. In germline, CDR1 is LGHNA, CDR2 YNFKEQ. CDR3 size: 19 residues. With V trimmed by 0 bases and J by 4 bases, 10 bases remained unmatched. The CDR3: CASSQESSGRALLYNEQFF. The DNA of the CDR3 is TGTGCCAGCAGCCAAGAGTCTAGCGGGAGGGCCCTCTTATACAATGAGCAGTTCTTC.

The rearrangement joins TRBV4-2 to TRBJ2-5; maybe TRBD2 (5 bases). This CDR3 region has 15 residues. Per germline, CDR1 LGHNA and CDR2 YNFKEQ. The V and J ends lost 4 bases and 2 bases respectively, with 14 bases between them. The CDR3 DNA sequence: TGTGCCAGCAGCCGAGGAGGCGCAGGACAAGAGACCCAGTACTTC. This encodes CASSRGGAGQETQYF.

The chain is built from TRBV19 and TRBJ1-5; D uncertain. With 6 bases removed from V and 1 base from J, the gap between germline ends came to 13 bases. The CDR3 runs to 15 residues. Germline-derived CDR1 and CDR2 are LNHDA and SQIVND (reference sequence). This CDR3 reads CASSPEGASNQPQHF. CDR3 bases: TGTGCCAGTAGCCCGGAGGGCGCAAGCAATCAGCCCCAGCATTTT.

This chain uses TRBV6-1 with TRBJ2-7, with 7 bases that match TRBD1. The junction had 14 bases not matched to a gene; V was cut back by 6 bases and J by 3 bases. The germline gives CDR1 MNHNS, CDR2 SASEGT. This CDR3 contains 16 residues. CDR3 sequence reads: CASSESPYNRGYEQYF. DNA for the CDR3: TGTGCCAGCAGCGAAAGCCCCTACAACAGGGGCTACGAGCAGTACTTC.

The rearrangement joins TRBV7-9 to TRBJ1-3; no clear D gene. The V end lost 3 bases, the J end lost 0 bases, and 3 bases lay between the germline ends. The CDR3 has 13 residues. Germline assignment: CDR1 SEHNR and CDR2 FQNEAQ (reference sequence). CDR3 nucleotides: TGTGCCAGCAGCTTTGACTCTGGAAACACCATATATTTT. This sequence encodes CASSFDSGNTIYF.

This chain links TRBV28 with TRBJ1-5; D remains ambiguous. Germline V gene sequence: CDR1 MDHEN, CDR2 SYDVKM. V was trimmed by 8 bases and J by 1 base, leaving 12 bases between them. The CDR3 loop spans 14 amino acids. In nucleotides, the CDR3 is TGTGCCAGCGGGCAACCGAGGAGCAATCAGCCCCAGCATTTT. Its translation is CASGQPRSNQPQHF.

This chain connects TRBV6-2 or TRBV6-3 to TRBJ1-5; maybe TRBD1 (6 bases). The CDR3 sequence is 15 residues long. Trimming pared 4 bases from V and 4 bases from J, leaving 14 bases between. CDR1 and CDR2 (germline): MNHEY, SVGEGT. This CDR3 is CASSWGGGGNQPQHF. CDR3 bases: TGTGCCAGCAGTTGGGGAGGGGGAGGAAATCAGCCCCAGCATTTT.

The chain employs TRBV20-1 and TRBJ1-1; D is undetermined. V lost 5 bases to trimming and J lost 9 bases, with 13 bases between them. Germline V gives CDR1 DFQATT, CDR2 SNEGSKA (reference sequence). This CDR3 contains 11 residues. CDR3 region: CSAPGRNQAFF. As DNA, the CDR3 is TGCAGTGCTCCCGGACGTAACCAAGCTTTCTTT.

CDR3 in DNA: TGTGCCAGCGCAGGGCGACGGAATAATGAAAAACTGTTTTTT. The encoded protein is CASAGRRNNEKLFF. The chain employs TRBV19 and TRBJ1-4; possibly TRBD1 for D (5 bases). The germline V and J ends were trimmed by 9 bases and 4 bases, with 15 bases remaining between them. Looked up from germline, CDR1 is LNHDA and CDR2 is SQIVND (reference sequence). This CDR3 has 14 residues. Based on the CDR3 plus reference TRBV19 and TRBJ1-4, the full variable domain is DGGITQSPKYLFRKEGQNVTLSCEQNLNHDAMYWYRQDPGQGLRLIYYSQIVNDFQKGDIAEGYSVSREKKESFPLTVTSAQKNPTAFYLCASAGRRNNEKLFFGSGTQLSVL.